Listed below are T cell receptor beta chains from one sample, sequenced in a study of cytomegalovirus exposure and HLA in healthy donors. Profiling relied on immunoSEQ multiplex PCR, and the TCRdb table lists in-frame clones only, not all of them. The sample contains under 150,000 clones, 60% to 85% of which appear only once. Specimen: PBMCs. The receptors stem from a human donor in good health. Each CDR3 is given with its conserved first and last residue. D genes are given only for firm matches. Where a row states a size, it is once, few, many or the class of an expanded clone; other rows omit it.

cdr3_aa: CSAGAAETQYF
cdr3_nt: TGCAGCGCTGGGGCAGCGGAGACCCAGTACTTC
v_call: TRBV29-1
clone_size: .
d_call: .
cdr3_length: 11
j_call: TRBJ2-5

cdr3_aa: CASSMAGQDLNTEAFF
cdr3_nt: TGTGCCAGCAGCATGGCAGGGCAGGATCTGAACACTGAAGCTTTCTTT
v_call: TRBV7-9
clone_size: once
d_call: .
cdr3_length: 16
j_call: TRBJ1-1

cdr3_aa: CASSPTGRLNEKLFF
cdr3_nt: TGTGCCAGCTCACCAACAGGCAGGTTAAATGAAAAACTGTTTTTT
v_call: TRBV18
clone_size: .
d_call: .
cdr3_length: 15
j_call: TRBJ1-4

cdr3_aa: CAVAGDPLEQYF
cdr3_nt: TGTGCCGTGGCCGGGGATCCCCTCGAGCAGTACTTC
v_call: TRBV6-1
clone_size: .
d_call: .
cdr3_length: 12
j_call: TRBJ2-7

cdr3_aa: CASSALPTSGFTDTQYF
cdr3_nt: TGTGCCAGCAGTGCCTTACCGACTAGCGGGTTCACAGATACGCAGTATTTT
v_call: TRBV2
clone_size: .
d_call: TRBD2
cdr3_length: 17
j_call: TRBJ2-3

cdr3_aa: CASTPTGGVDTQYF
cdr3_nt: TGTGCCAGCACCCCAACGGGGGGTGTAGATACGCAGTATTTT
v_call: TRBV9
clone_size: .
d_call: TRBD2
cdr3_length: 14
j_call: TRBJ2-3

cdr3_aa: CASSLDYNSPLHF
cdr3_nt: TGTGCCAGCAGCCTGGACTATAATTCCCCCCTCCACTTT
v_call: TRBV11-2
clone_size: .
d_call: .
cdr3_length: 13
j_call: TRBJ1-6

cdr3_aa: CASSRATGNTGELFF
cdr3_nt: TGTGCCAGCAGCCGTGCAACAGGAAACACCGGGGAGCTGTTTTTT
v_call: TRBV4-2
clone_size: .
d_call: .
cdr3_length: 15
j_call: TRBJ2-2

cdr3_aa: CASRGDTNTGELFF
cdr3_nt: TGTGCCAGCAGAGGGGACACGAACACCGGGGAGCTGTTTTTT
v_call: TRBV5-6
clone_size: .
d_call: .
cdr3_length: 14
j_call: TRBJ2-2

cdr3_aa: CASKGNGRGKLFF
cdr3_nt: TGTGCCAGCAAGGGGAACGGACGAGGAAAACTGTTTTTT
v_call: TRBV2
clone_size: .
d_call: .
cdr3_length: 13
j_call: TRBJ1-4

cdr3_aa: CASSRDTYGYTF
cdr3_nt: TGTGCCAGCAGCCGGGACACTTATGGCTACACCTTC
v_call: TRBV9
clone_size: once
d_call: .
cdr3_length: 12
j_call: TRBJ1-2

cdr3_aa: CASGYPDRLDEQYF
cdr3_nt: TGCGCCAGCGGCTACCCGGACAGACTGGACGAGCAGTACTTC
v_call: TRBV5-1
clone_size: .
d_call: .
cdr3_length: 14
j_call: TRBJ2-7

cdr3_aa: CASSVASTGELFF
cdr3_nt: TGTGCCAGCAGCGTAGCTAGCACCGGGGAGCTGTTTTTT
v_call: TRBV9
clone_size: once
d_call: .
cdr3_length: 13
j_call: TRBJ2-2

cdr3_aa: CASSLEELAGGSEQFF
cdr3_nt: TGTGCCAGCAGCTTAGAAGAACTAGCGGGGGGGAGTGAGCAGTTCTTC
v_call: TRBV11-2
clone_size: once
d_call: TRBD2
cdr3_length: 16
j_call: TRBJ2-1

cdr3_aa: CASSEAQGQPQHF
cdr3_nt: TGTGCCAGCAGTGAAGCGCAGGGTCAGCCCCAGCATTTT
v_call: TRBV2
clone_size: few
d_call: .
cdr3_length: 13
j_call: TRBJ1-5

cdr3_aa: CASSSQPQGTGELFF
cdr3_nt: TGTGCCAGCAGTTCCCAGCCCCAGGGGACCGGGGAGCTGTTTTTT
v_call: TRBV2
clone_size: few
d_call: .
cdr3_length: 15
j_call: TRBJ2-2

cdr3_aa: CASSRRTSALDEQYF
cdr3_nt: TGTGCCAGCAGCCGCAGGACTAGCGCGTTGGACGAGCAGTACTTC
v_call: TRBV7-8
clone_size: few
d_call: TRBD2
cdr3_length: 15
j_call: TRBJ2-7

cdr3_aa: CASSVGGQAGSYNSPLHF
cdr3_nt: TGTGCCAGCAGCGTAGGGGGACAGGCTGGCTCCTATAATTCACCCCTCCACTTT
v_call: TRBV9
clone_size: .
d_call: TRBD1
cdr3_length: 18
j_call: TRBJ1-6